Below, 25 T cell receptor beta chains from the same sample are listed, as sequenced in a study of blood T cells in healthy people across ages. The authors ran a second PCR of about 6 to 11 cycles using a sample-barcoded 5' primer and a J-beta primer mix. TCRdb itself ran the 5' RACE reads through MiXCR, one entry per CDR3 protein. The table shows 600,000 to 800,000 distinct CDR3 sequences, with more than 45% occurring only once. The sample comprised blood. These receptors all stem from a woman at least 80 years old in good health.

This clonotype was detected a few times. This rearrangement joins TRBV5-1 to TRBJ1-6; 9 bases are shared with TRBD1. The V segment lost 4 bases and the J segment 10 bases; nucleotides outside the gene matches: 9. There are 15 residues in the CDR3. CDR1 SGHRS and CDR2 YFSETQ come from the germline V gene. CDR3 nucleotide sequence: TGCGCCAGCAGCGCGGGACAGGGAGCGAGCTCACCCCTCCACTTT. This codes for CASSAGQGASSPLHF.

A remark on this clonotype: This could be a read error, since a much larger clone is one nucleotide away. The chain links TRBV7-2 to TRBJ2-1; tentatively, D is TRBD2 (5 bases). The J call may not be correct, given that the DNA end is closer to TRBJ2-7. CDR1 is SGHTA and CDR2 is FQGNSA in the germline V gene. The CDR3 consists of 17 residues. CDR3 in amino acids: CASSLAAAAGSYNEQYF. CDR3 nucleotide sequence: TGTGCCAGCAGCTTAGCCGCGGCCGCGGGCTCCTACAATGAGCAGTACTTC.

This clonotype was detected ten times or more. The chain has TRBV4-2 and TRBJ2-5; TRBD2 agrees at 9 bases. The V gene end was trimmed by 0 bases and the J gene end by 4 bases; junction bases not matched to a gene: 6. Germline-derived CDR1 and CDR2 are LGHNA and YNFKEQ. CDR3 length equals 16 residues. The chain's CDR3 is CASSQEAGGFVETQYF. DNA for the CDR3: TGTGCCAGCAGCCAAGAGGCGGGAGGGTTTGTAGAGACCCAGTACTTC.

V is TRBV29-1 and J is TRBJ2-3; 10 nucleotides align to TRBD1. V gave up 6 bases and J gave up 2 bases; unmatched junction bases: 5. The CDR3 consists of 14 residues. The germline V gene has CDR1 SQVTM and CDR2 ANQGSEA. This CDR3 is CSVWDRGVTDTQYF. The DNA for the CDR3 is TGCAGCGTATGGGACAGGGGAGTCACAGATACGCAGTATTTT.

This chain joins TRBV30 and TRBJ1-1; no reliable D call. Germline V gene lookup returns CDR1 GTSNPN and CDR2 SVGIG (reference sequence). The CDR3 extends over 11 amino acids. Trimming took 3 bases from V and 5 from J, leaving 7 bases between them. The CDR3 nucleotides are TGTGCCTGGAGGCCGGGGACTGAAGCTTTCTTT. Amino acids: CAWRPGTEAFF.

A note on this clonotype: This may come from a read error, since a much larger clone is one base off. V is TRBV12-3 or TRBV12-4 and J is TRBJ1-2; D gene ambiguous. This CDR3 has 13 residues. CDR3 bases: TGTGCCGGCAGTTTTGGGCAGTACTATGGCTACACCTTC. Translation gives CAGSFGQYYGYTF.

This clonotype was observed a few times. The J gene is TRBJ1-2, the V gene TRBV15, with 9 bases identical to TRBD1. This CDR3 contains 15 residues. In germline, CDR1 is LNHNV, CDR2 YYDKDF (reference sequence). The junction had 4 bases not matched to a gene; V was cut back by 0 bases and J by 5 bases. For the CDR3, the DNA is TGTGCCACCAGCAGAGATACGGGACAGGGATATGGCTACACCTTC. Translation gives CATSRDTGQGYGYTF. The variable domain in full, completed from reference TRBV15 and TRBJ1-2, reads DAMVIQNPRYQVTQFGKPVTLSCSQTLNHNVMYWYQQKSSQAPKLLFHYYDKDFNNEADTPDNFQSRRPNTSFCFLDIRSPGLGDTAMYLCATSRDTGQGYGYTFGSGTRLTVV.

Concerning this clonotype itself: The germline gene is not matched at one end of the junction; a read error may be the cause. The V gene is TRBV5-6, the J gene TRBJ2-4; TRBD2 agrees at 11 bases. The end of the DNA aligns better with TRBJ2-5, so the J call may be wrong. The CDR3 is 16 residues long. Germline V gives CDR1 SGHDT, CDR2 YYEEEE. DNA for the CDR3: TGTACCAGCAGCTTCGTAGCGGGGGGGCCCGTTGAGACCCAGTACTTC. Translation: CTSSFVAGGPVETQYF.

This chain links TRBV30 with TRBJ2-4; D is uncertain. TRBJ2-7 explains the end of the DNA better; the J call may be wrong. The CDR3 contains 14 residues. From germline, CDR1 is GTSNPN and CDR2 SVGIG (reference sequence). The CDR3, as DNA: TGTGCCTGGGGGCCTGGGCGGCCACTGTCCGAGCAGTACTTC. Protein product: CAWGPGRPLSEQYF.

V usage is TRBV20-1 and J usage is TRBJ2-1; D call uncertain. The J call may be faulty, since TRBJ2-7 better matches the DNA end. Germline CDR1 DFQATT, CDR2 SNEGSKA (reference sequence). The CDR3 spans 12 residues. CDR3 nucleotide sequence: TGCAGTGCTAGCCGGCGTGACAATGAGCAGTACTTC. Translation gives CSASRRDNEQYF.

This clonotype appeared many times. The chain has TRBV9 and TRBJ2-3; D remains ambiguous. The CDR3 extends over 12 amino acids. Deletions cut 4 bases from V and 6 bases from J, with 9 bases between. Germline CDR1 is SGDLS and CDR2 is YYNGEE. The CDR3 loop reads CASSTRLDTQYF. The CDR3 bases are TGTGCCAGCAGCACACGATTGGATACGCAGTATTTT.

This clonotype was counted only a few times. The rearrangement uses TRBV7-8 and TRBJ2-3; 8 bases agree with TRBD2. V dropped 5 bases and J dropped 3; count of bases not matched to a gene: 7. Germline V gives CDR1 SGHVS, CDR2 FQNEAQ. This CDR3 contains 15 residues. This chain's CDR3 is CASSPAIAGTDTQYF. The CDR3 DNA reads TGTGCCAGCAGCCCCGCCATAGCGGGGACAGATACGCAGTATTTT.

The sample holds a few counts of this clonotype. This chain links TRBV20-1 with TRBJ2-5; D possibly corresponds to TRBD1 (6 bases). This CDR3 is 12 amino acids long. Germline V CDR1 and CDR2: DFQATT, SNEGSKA (reference sequence). Trimming shortened V by 2 bases and J by 5 bases, and 9 bases separated the two germline ends. The CDR3 DNA reads as TGCAGTGCTAGAAGGGGGTCGGAGACCCAGTACTTC. This codes for CSARRGSETQYF.

This chain links TRBV20-1 with TRBJ2-5; 7 positions agree with TRBD1. The trim removed 5 bases at V and 11 bases at J, leaving 8 bases unmatched. CDR1 and CDR2 (germline): DFQATT, SNEGSKA (reference sequence). CDR3 size: 11 residues. The CDR3 region is CSALGGLGQYF. CDR3 bases: TGCAGTGCTTTAGGGGGCCTCGGACAGTACTTC.

The sample holds many counts of this clonotype. This sequence joins TRBV29-1 and TRBJ2-3, with TRBD1 as a possible D gene (6 bases). V lost 4 bases, J lost 0 bases, and 11 bases lay in between. Germline V gene lookup returns CDR1 SQVTM and CDR2 ANQGSEA. CDR3 length: 14 residues. The chain's CDR3 is CSVAPDRSTDTQYF. Written as DNA, the CDR3 is TGCAGCGTTGCCCCGGACAGAAGCACAGATACGCAGTATTTT.

This clonotype was recorded at least ten times. The rearrangement joins TRBV9 to TRBJ2-3; the match to TRBD2 covers 9 bases. The germline gives CDR1 SGDLS, CDR2 YYNGEE. The CDR3 spans 16 residues. V lost 4 bases to trimming and J lost 2 bases; unmatched junction nucleotides: 8. CDR3 amino acids: CASSQRLAGFTDTQYF. The CDR3 nucleotides read TGTGCCAGCAGCCAGCGGCTAGCGGGATTCACAGATACGCAGTATTTT.

As for this clonotype: Just one base apart from a much larger clone, this may be a read error. The chain has TRBV12-3 or TRBV12-4 and TRBJ1-5; no reliable D call. The CDR3 has 15 amino acids. Trimming took off 4 bases at V and 2 bases at J, with 12 bases between the two ends. This CDR3 reads CASSCRTLGNQPQHF. The CDR3 DNA reads as TGTGCCAGCAGTTGTAGGACTTTAGGCAATCAGCCCCAGCATTTT.

The count of this clonotype is one. The V gene is TRBV4-2, the J gene TRBJ2-1, with 8 bases that match TRBD2. V was clipped by 1 base and J by 5 bases; unmatched bases: 10. CDR1 and CDR2 (germline): LGHNA, YNFKEQ. The CDR3 loop spans 17 amino acids. The CDR3 sequence: CASSQGAQGGRNNEQFF. For the CDR3, the DNA is TGTGCCAGCAGCCAAGGTGCGCAGGGCGGGAGGAACAATGAGCAGTTCTTC.

This clonotype has more than one count but fewer than ten. The chain is built from TRBV9 and TRBJ2-7; D remains ambiguous. The V end was cut by 4 bases, the J end by 3 bases, with 17 bases between. CDR3 length: 15 residues. The germline V gene has CDR1 SGDLS and CDR2 YYNGEE. The CDR3 nucleotides read TGTGCCAGCAGCCCCAACGTGGGGTTGGGCTACGAGCAGTACTTC. Encoded protein: CASSPNVGLGYEQYF. Drawing the rest from reference TRBV9 and TRBJ2-7, the complete variable domain is DSGVTQTPKHLITATGQRVTLRCSPRSGDLSVYWYQQSLDQGLQFLIQYYNGEERAKGNILERFSAQQFPDLHSELNLSSLELGDSALYFCASSPNVGLGYEQYFGPGTRLTVT.

A remark on this clonotype: The junction differs from germline at one of its ends, possibly a read error. The rearrangement links TRBV5-1 to TRBJ1-2; D remains ambiguous. In germline, CDR1 is SGHRS, CDR2 YFSETQ. CDR3 size: 15 residues. CDR3 DNA sequence: TGCGCCAGCAGCTTGGATGGGCAGCCTAACTATGGTTACACCTTC. Protein: CASSLDGQPNYGYTF.

This clonotype appeared many times. The CDR3 here is CASSPRPGGVLAKNIQYF. CDR3 bases: TGTGCCAGCAGTCCCCGACCGGGAGGAGTCTTGGCCAAAAACATTCAGTACTTC. The rearrangement uses TRBV6-6 and TRBJ2-4; TRBD2 matches at 7 bases. Germline loops: CDR1 MNHNY, CDR2 SVGAGI (reference sequence). This CDR3 is built from 18 residues. Trimming at V came to 5 bases and at J to 1 base, leaving 14 bases not matched to a gene.

The chain combines TRBV6-1 with TRBJ2-7; 11 positions match TRBD2. V lost 4 bases to trimming and J lost 0 bases; unmatched junction nucleotides: 2. CDR1 and CDR2 (germline): MNHNS, SASEGT. CDR3 length: 15 amino acids. CDR3 sequence: CASSGLAGTSYEQYF. The DNA of the CDR3 is TGTGCCAGCAGTGGACTAGCGGGGACCTCCTACGAGCAGTACTTC.

The genes are TRBV4-3 and TRBJ2-3; 10 bases align to TRBD2. With V trimmed by 1 base and J by 3 bases, 7 bases remained unmatched. This CDR3 region has 17 residues. Germline-derived CDR1 and CDR2 are LGHNA and YSLEER. The DNA of the CDR3 is TGCGCCAGCAGCCAAGGACTAGCGGGTTCTCTAACAGATACGCAGTATTTT. This translates into CASSQGLAGSLTDTQYF.

For this clonotype: One end of the junction varies from germline; a read error may be responsible. The chain couples TRBV6-2 or TRBV6-3 to TRBJ1-1; weak D call: TRBD1 (5 bases). The CDR3 sequence is 14 residues long. Germline CDR1 is MNHEY and CDR2 is SVGEGT. DNA of the CDR3: TGTGCCAGCAGTCCGACAGAACAGAACACTAAAGCTTTCTTT. Translating gives CASSPTEQNTKAFF.

In this sample, this clonotype turned up a few times. This may be a read error: a much more frequent sequence differs by one nucleotide. The rearrangement uses TRBV9 and TRBJ2-1, with D maybe TRBD2 (5 bases). The DNA end is more similar to TRBJ2-7, so the J call may be wrong. Germline V gene data show CDR1 as SGDLS and CDR2 as YYNGEE. This CDR3 is built from 16 residues. The CDR3 coding sequence is TGTGCCAGCAGCGTAGCTTTGGGGAGCTCCTACAATGAGCAGTACTTC. Its protein product is CASSVALGSSYNEQYF.